This T cell receptor (beta chain) came from a study of blood T cell repertoires in COVID-19. As for the study in general: Italy, Spain and the United States were the sources of the convalescent and acute COVID-19 samples.

The CDR3 contains 13 residues. The V gene's germline CDR1 is SGHNT and CDR2 YENEEA. Deletions cut 4 bases from V and 5 bases from J, with 11 bases between. Individuals aged 18 to 89 years were recruited from roughly 23 US areas. Assignments of participants to cohorts depended upon their own reported clinical history. How the authors handled the data: By means of reference gene primer amplification, nucleated cell counts were estimated. Profiling relied on immunoSEQ multiplex PCR, and the TCRdb table lists in-frame clones only, not all of them. V and J calls plus clone size are reproduced from that table; the DNA served to infer D and trimming. Seen here are approximately 220,000 clones, 80% to 90% observed once, and the top ten hold 3% to 4%.

The specimen was PBMCs or T cells enriched from blood (not recorded which). V gene TRBV11-3 combines with J gene TRBJ1-2; D is perhaps TRBD1 (6 bases). This TCR was recovered from a woman under 30 in a cohort exposed to, infected with or recovered from COVID-19 (not recorded which). The CDR3 loop is CASSYPDSYGYTF. The DNA for the CDR3 is TGTGCCAGCAGCTACCCGGACAGTTATGGCTACACCTTC.